Listed below are T cell receptor beta chains from one sample, sequenced in a study of T cells after yellow fever vaccination. MiXCR, run by TCRdb on the 5' RACE reads, gives a single entry per CDR3 protein. Among some 240,000 distinct CDR3 sequences, about 5.2% were seen once, and the ten largest hold roughly 3.5%. This sample comprised CD4+ T cells sorted from PBMCs, obtained on the day of the yellow fever booster vaccination. The receptors derive from a man aged 18-30 years who received the YFV17D yellow fever vaccine. Each CDR3 is given with its conserved first and last residue. Each record gives: J gene, clone size, D gene, V gene, CDR3 protein, CDR3 DNA. A D gene is named only where the DNA matches it firmly. Not every row has a clone size; where given, it reads once, few, many or a size class.

TRBJ2-3 many - TRBV4-3 CASSRSRDSNTQYF TGCGCCAGCAGCCGTAGCCGGGACTCTAATACGCAGTATTTT
TRBJ1-1 many - TRBV5-1 CASSLLAALVNTEAFF TGCGCCAGCAGCTTGCTAGCGGCTTTAGTGAACACTGAAGCTTTCTTT
TRBJ2-3 once - TRBV2 CASSNERHATDTQYF TGTGCCAGCAGCAATGAGCGGCACGCCACAGATACGCAGTATTTT
TRBJ1-6 - - TRBV2 CASNGATSPLHF TGTGCCAGCAACGGCGCAACTTCACCCCTCCACTTT
TRBJ2-3 many - TRBV6-2/TRBV6-3 CASSQGGDTQYF TGTGCCAGCAGCCAAGGGGGAGATACGCAGTATTTT
TRBJ2-1 - - TRBV7-2 CASSPRQVYNEQFF TGTGCCAGCAGCCCGAGACAGGTTTACAATGAGCAGTTCTTC
TRBJ2-1 few TRBD1 TRBV5-4 CASSDRQGNNEQFF TGTGCCAGCAGCGATCGACAGGGGAACAATGAGCAGTTCTTC
TRBJ1-2 many TRBD1 TRBV27 CATPERGQGYTF TGTGCCACCCCCGAGAGGGGGCAAGGCTACACCTTC
TRBJ2-4 many - TRBV12-3/TRBV12-4 CASSLRGVNIQYF TGTGCCAGCAGTCTCCGGGGAGTAAACATTCAGTACTTC
TRBJ2-4 few - TRBV4-2 CASSQEVAKQGYRVYIQYF TGTGCCAGCAGCCAAGAGGTAGCCAAACAGGGCTACAGGGTTTACATTCAGTACTTC
TRBJ2-2 - TRBD2 TRBV5-1 CASSSLLAGNTGELFF TGCGCCAGCAGCTCTTTACTAGCGGGGAACACCGGGGAGCTGTTTTTT
TRBJ2-3 few TRBD2 TRBV4-3 CASSPQTSGVGDTQYF TGCGCCAGCAGCCCGCAGACTAGCGGGGTAGGAGATACGCAGTATTTT
TRBJ2-1 many - TRBV24-1 CATSEPRGYYNEQFF TGTGCCACCAGTGAGCCGCGGGGTTACTACAATGAGCAGTTCTTC
TRBJ1-2 few TRBD1 TRBV7-2 CASSSGQGIGYTF TGTGCCAGCAGCTCAGGACAGGGGATAGGCTACACCTTC
TRBJ1-5 few - TRBV7-2 CASSLVHGGNQPQHF TGTGCCAGCAGCTTAGTGCATGGCGGCAATCAGCCCCAGCATTTT
TRBJ1-1 few - TRBV2 CASSRDGDGEAFF TGTGCCAGCAGCCGGGACGGGGACGGCGAAGCTTTCTTT
TRBJ1-2 - - TRBV7-2 CASSLVEKTGYTF TGTGCCAGCAGCTTGGTTGAGAAAACTGGCTACACCTTC
TRBJ1-1 few - TRBV20-1 CSARGTPNTEAFF TGCAGTGCTAGAGGGACACCGAACACTGAAGCTTTCTTT
TRBJ2-1 - - TRBV4-1 CASSQAQGHMNEQFF TGCGCCAGCAGCCAAGCTCAGGGGCATATGAATGAGCAGTTCTTC
TRBJ1-1 - - TRBV6-2/TRBV6-3 CASSYFQVNTEAFF TGTGCCAGCAGTTACTTCCAGGTGAACACTGAAGCTTTCTTT
TRBJ1-5 - - TRBV20-1 CSASFGGGRYQPQHF TGCAGTGCTAGCTTTGGGGGGGGTCGGTACCAGCCCCAGCATTTT
TRBJ2-2 few - TRBV4-1 CASSQDLSGSGELFF TGCGCCAGCAGCCAAGATCTCTCTGGGTCCGGGGAGCTGTTTTTT
TRBJ2-3 - TRBD1 TRBV7-9 CASSSNRGQDTQYF TGTGCCAGCAGCTCAAACAGGGGGCAAGATACGCAGTATTTT
TRBJ1-2 many - TRBV4-3 CASSQAVVGGLYGYTF TGCGCCAGCAGCCAAGCAGTGGTTGGAGGGCTATATGGCTACACCTTC
TRBJ2-3 few TRBD2 TRBV25-1 CASSEGLASGGPTGTDTQYF TGTGCCAGCAGTGAAGGTCTGGCTAGCGGGGGCCCCACGGGCACAGATACGCAGTATTTT
TRBJ2-7 - - TRBV7-2 CASSPEAVSYEQYF TGTGCCAGCAGCCCTGAAGCGGTCTCCTACGAGCAGTACTTC
TRBJ2-3 - - TRBV20-1 CSARDRGDTQYF TGCAGTGCTAGAGATAGGGGAGATACGCAGTATTTT
TRBJ2-2 few TRBD2 TRBV6-6 CASSYASGLAGGRTGELFF TGTGCCAGCAGTTACGCTTCTGGCCTAGCGGGGGGCCGAACCGGGGAGCTGTTTTTT
TRBJ1-1 many TRBD1 TRBV6-5 CASSYSAGGQGTEAFF TGTGCCAGCAGTTACTCGGCAGGGGGCCAGGGAACTGAAGCTTTCTTT
TRBJ1-1 few - TRBV7-9 CASSQRGSGSGTEAFF TGTGCCAGCAGCCAACGGGGTTCAGGGTCGGGAACTGAAGCTTTCTTT
TRBJ1-2 few TRBD1 TRBV6-1 CASSPGTGGPGSNYGYTF TGTGCCAGCAGTCCCGGGACAGGGGGGCCGGGGTCTAACTATGGCTACACCTTC